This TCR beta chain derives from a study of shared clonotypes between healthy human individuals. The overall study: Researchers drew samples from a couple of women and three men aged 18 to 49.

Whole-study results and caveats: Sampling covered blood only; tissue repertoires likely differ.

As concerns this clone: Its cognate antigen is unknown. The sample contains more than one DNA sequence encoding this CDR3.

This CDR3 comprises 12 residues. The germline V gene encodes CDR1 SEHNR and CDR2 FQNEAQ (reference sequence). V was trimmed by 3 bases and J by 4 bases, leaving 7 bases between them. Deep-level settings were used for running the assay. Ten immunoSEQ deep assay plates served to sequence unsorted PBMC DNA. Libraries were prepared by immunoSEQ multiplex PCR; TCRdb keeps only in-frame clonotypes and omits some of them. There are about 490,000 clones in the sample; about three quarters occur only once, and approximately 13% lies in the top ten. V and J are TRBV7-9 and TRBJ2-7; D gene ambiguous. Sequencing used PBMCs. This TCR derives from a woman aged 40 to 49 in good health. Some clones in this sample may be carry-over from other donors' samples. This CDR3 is CASSFLSYEQYF. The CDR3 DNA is TGTGCCAGCAGCTTCCTTTCTTACGAGCAGTACTTC.